This TCR beta chain was identified during a study of cytomegalovirus exposure and HLA in healthy donors. In this sample, this clone turned up a few times. V lost 3 bases to trimming and J lost 11 bases; unmatched junction nucleotides: 2. The CDR3 runs to 12 residues. Germline CDR1 is LNHDA and CDR2 is SQIVND (reference sequence). 60 Vbeta and 13 Jbeta primers were used in PCR. TCRdb's table, derived via immunoSEQ multiplex PCR, lists solely in-frame clones and lacks some. The table includes 110,000 to 150,000 clones, about four fifths detected once. The receptor comes from a man aged 35 to 55 in good health and CMV-seronegative. Sequencing was done on a sample of PBMCs. The chain employs TRBV19 and TRBJ1-1; 11 nucleotides match TRBD1. The CDR3 loop is CASSMDRGRAFF. In nucleotides, the CDR3 is TGTGCCAGTAGTATGGACAGGGGGCGCGCTTTCTTT.